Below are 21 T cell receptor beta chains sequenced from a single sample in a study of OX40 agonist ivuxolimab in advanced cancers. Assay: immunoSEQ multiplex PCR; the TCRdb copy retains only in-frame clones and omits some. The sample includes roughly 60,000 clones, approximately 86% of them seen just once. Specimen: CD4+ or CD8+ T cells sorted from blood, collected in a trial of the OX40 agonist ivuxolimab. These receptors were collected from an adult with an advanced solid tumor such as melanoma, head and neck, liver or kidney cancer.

This chain's CDR3 is CASSLMRIPYEQYF. Here the CDR3 DNA reads TGTGCCAGCAGTTTAATGCGGATCCCCTACGAGCAGTACTTC. The gene calls are TRBV28 and TRBJ2-7; D is undetermined. The CDR3 is 14 residues long. Trimming took 2 bases from V and 2 from J, leaving 10 bases between them. Per the germline V gene, CDR1 is MDHEN and CDR2 is SYDVKM. Based on the CDR3 plus reference TRBV28 and TRBJ2-7, the full variable domain is DVKVTQSSRYLVKRTGEKVFLECVQDMDHENMFWYRQDPGLGLRLIYFSYDVKMKEKGDIPEGYSVSREKKERFSLILESASTNQTSMYLCASSLMRIPYEQYFGPGTRLTVT.

This chain's CDR3 is CAWTPRAGYEQYF. DNA of the CDR3: TGTGCCTGGACCCCAAGGGCTGGGTACGAGCAGTACTTC. The V and J genes are TRBV30 and TRBJ2-7; no reliable D call. Germline V CDR1 and CDR2: GTSNPN, SVGIG (reference sequence). The CDR3 length is 13 residues. V lost 4 bases, J lost 4 bases, and 14 bases lay in between. Together with reference TRBV30 and TRBJ2-7, the CDR3 gives the full variable domain: SQTIHQWPATLVQPVGSPLSLECTVEGTSNPNLYWYRQAAGRGLQLLFYSVGIGQISSEVPQNLSASRPQDRQFILSSKKLLLSDSGFYLCAWTPRAGYEQYFGPGTRLTVT.

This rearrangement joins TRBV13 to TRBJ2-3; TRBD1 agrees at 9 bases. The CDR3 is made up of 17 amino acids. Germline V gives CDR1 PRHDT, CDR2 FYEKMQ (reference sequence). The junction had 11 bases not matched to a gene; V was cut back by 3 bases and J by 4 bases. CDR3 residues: CASSFERRDRVADTQYF. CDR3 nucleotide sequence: TGTGCCAGCAGCTTCGAACGCCGGGACAGGGTCGCAGATACGCAGTATTTT.

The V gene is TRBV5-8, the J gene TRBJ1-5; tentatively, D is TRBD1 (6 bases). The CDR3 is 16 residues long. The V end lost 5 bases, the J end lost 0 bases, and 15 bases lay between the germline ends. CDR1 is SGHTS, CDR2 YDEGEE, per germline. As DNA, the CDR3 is TGTGCCAGCAGTCGGACAGCCGGTAATAGCAATCAGCCCCAGCATTTT. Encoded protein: CASSRTAGNSNQPQHF.

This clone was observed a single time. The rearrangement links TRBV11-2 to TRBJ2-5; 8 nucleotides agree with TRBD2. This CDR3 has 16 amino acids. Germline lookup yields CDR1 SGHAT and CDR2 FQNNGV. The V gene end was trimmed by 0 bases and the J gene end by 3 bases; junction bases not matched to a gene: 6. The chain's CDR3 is CASSLDTSGGEETQYF. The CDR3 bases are TGTGCCAGCAGCTTAGATACTAGCGGAGGTGAAGAGACCCAGTACTTC.

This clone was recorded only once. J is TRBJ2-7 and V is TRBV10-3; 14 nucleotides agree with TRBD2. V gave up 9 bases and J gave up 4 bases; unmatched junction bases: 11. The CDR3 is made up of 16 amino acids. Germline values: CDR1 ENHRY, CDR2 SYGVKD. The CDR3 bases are TGTGCCATTGGAGAGGGACTAGCGGGAGAGGGATACGAGCAGTACTTC. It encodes CAIGEGLAGEGYEQYF.

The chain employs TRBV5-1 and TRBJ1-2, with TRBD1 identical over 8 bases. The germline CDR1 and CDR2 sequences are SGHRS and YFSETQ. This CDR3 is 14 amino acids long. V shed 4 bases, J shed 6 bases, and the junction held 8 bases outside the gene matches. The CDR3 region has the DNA TGCGCCAGCAGCGTCGAAGGGACAGGCGATGGCTACACCTTC. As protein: CASSVEGTGDGYTF.

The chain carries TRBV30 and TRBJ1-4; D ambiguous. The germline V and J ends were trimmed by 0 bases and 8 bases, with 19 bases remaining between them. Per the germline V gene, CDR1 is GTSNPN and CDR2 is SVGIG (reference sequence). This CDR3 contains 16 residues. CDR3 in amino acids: CAWSVDRLIISEKLFF. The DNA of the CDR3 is TGTGCCTGGAGTGTAGATCGTCTTATAATAAGCGAAAAACTGTTTTTT.

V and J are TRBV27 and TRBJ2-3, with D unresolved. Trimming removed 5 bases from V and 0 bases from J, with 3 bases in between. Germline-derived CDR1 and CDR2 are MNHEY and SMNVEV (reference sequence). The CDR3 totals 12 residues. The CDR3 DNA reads TGTGCCAGCAGTCCTAGCACAGATACGCAGTATTTT. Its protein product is CASSPSTDTQYF.

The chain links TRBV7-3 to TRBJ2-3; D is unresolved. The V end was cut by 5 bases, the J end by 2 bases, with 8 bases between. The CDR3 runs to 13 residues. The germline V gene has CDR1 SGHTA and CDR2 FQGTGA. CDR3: CASSEDFTDTQYF. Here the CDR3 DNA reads TGTGCCAGCAGCGAAGATTTCACAGATACGCAGTATTTT.

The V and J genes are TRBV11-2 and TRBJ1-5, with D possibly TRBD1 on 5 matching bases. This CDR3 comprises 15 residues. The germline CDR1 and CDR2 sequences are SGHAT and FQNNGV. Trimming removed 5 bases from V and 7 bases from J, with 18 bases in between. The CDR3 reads CASSRFGGGGQPQHF. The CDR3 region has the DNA TGTGCCAGCAGCAGATTTGGGGGAGGTGGACAGCCCCAGCATTTT.

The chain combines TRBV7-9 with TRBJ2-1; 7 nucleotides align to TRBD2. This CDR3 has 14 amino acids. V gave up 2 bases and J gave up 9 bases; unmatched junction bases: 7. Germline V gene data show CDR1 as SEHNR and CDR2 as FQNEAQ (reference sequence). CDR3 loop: CASSLMAGATEQFF. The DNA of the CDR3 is TGTGCCAGCAGCTTAATGGCGGGAGCGACTGAGCAGTTCTTC.

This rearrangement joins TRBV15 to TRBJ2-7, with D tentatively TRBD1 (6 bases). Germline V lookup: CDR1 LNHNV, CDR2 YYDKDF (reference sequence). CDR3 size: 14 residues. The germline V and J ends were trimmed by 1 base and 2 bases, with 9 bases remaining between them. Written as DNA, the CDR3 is TGTGCCACCAGCAGAGTTGACAGGACCTACGAGCAGTACTTC. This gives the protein CATSRVDRTYEQYF.

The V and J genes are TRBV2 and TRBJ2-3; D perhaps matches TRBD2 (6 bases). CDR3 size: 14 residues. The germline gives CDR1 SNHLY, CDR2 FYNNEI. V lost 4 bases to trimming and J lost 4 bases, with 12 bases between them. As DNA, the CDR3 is TGTGCCAGCAGTGGGGGGGTAGGAGCAGATACGCAGTATTTT. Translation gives CASSGGVGADTQYF.

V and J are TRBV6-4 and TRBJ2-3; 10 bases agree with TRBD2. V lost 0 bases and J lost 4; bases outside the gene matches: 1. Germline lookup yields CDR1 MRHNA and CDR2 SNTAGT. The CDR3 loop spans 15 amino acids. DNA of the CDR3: TGTGCCAGCAGTGACTCCGGGACTAGCGCAGATACGCAGTATTTT. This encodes CASSDSGTSADTQYF.

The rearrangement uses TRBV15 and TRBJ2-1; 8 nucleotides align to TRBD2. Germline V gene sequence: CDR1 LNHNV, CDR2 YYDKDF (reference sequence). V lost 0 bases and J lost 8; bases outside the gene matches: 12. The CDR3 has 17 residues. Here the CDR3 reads CATSRDHVGTRFDEQFF. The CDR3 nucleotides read TGTGCCACCAGCAGAGATCATGTCGGGACTAGGTTTGATGAGCAGTTCTTC.

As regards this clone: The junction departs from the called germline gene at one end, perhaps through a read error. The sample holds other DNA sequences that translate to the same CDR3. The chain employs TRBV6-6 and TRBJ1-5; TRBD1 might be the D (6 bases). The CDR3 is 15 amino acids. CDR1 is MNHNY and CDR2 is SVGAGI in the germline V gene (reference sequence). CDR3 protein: CASSYTGSRNQPQHF. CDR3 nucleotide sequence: TGTGCCAGCAGTTACACAGGGAGCCGCAATCAGCCCCAACATTTT.

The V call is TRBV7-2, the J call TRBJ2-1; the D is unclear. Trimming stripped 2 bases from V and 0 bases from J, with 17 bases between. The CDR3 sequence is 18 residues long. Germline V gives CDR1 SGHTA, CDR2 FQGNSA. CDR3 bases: TGTGCCAGCAGCTTAACTCAAACCGGGCGTTTCTCCTACAATGAGCAGTTCTTC. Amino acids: CASSLTQTGRFSYNEQFF.

The CDR3 DNA reads TGTGCCAGCAGCTTCAGCGGGACAGGGGACACTGAAGCTTTCTTT. Translated, it gives CASSFSGTGDTEAFF. The rearrangement joins TRBV11-3 to TRBJ1-1; TRBD1 matches at 10 bases. CDR3 length equals 15 residues. V lost 3 bases and J lost 3; bases outside the gene matches: 4. CDR1 SGHNT and CDR2 YENEEA come from the germline V gene.

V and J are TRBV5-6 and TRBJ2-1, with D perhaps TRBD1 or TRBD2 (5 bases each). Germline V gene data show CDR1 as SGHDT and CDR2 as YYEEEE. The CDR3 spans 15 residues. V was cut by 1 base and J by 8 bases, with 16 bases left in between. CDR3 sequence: CASSLFGRLGDEQFF. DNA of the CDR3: TGTGCCAGCAGCTTGTTCGGCAGACTGGGGGATGAGCAGTTCTTC. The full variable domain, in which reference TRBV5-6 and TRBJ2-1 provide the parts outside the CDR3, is DAGVTQSPTHLIKTRGQQVTLRCSPKSGHDTVSWYQQALGQGPQFIFQYYEEEERQRGNFPDRFSGHQFPNYSSELNVNALLLGDSALYLCASSLFGRLGDEQFFGPGTRLTVL.

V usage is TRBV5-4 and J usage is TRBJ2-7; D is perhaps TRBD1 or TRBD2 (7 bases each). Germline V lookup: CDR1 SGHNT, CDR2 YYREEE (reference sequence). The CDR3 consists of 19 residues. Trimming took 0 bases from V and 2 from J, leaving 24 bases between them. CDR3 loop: CASSLASGRGRYLAYEQYF. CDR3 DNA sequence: TGTGCCAGCAGCTTGGCCTCGGGGAGGGGGCGATACCTAGCCTACGAGCAGTACTTC.